This T cell receptor (beta chain) was sequenced during a study of PD-1 blockade in classical Hodgkin lymphoma. Study conclusions and caveats: Repertoire difference causes, possibly disease activity or prior therapy, remain undefined. Lower baseline TCR diversity was reported for newly diagnosed patients than for healthy donors.

The sample's time point: newly diagnosed, previously untreated cHL patient sample. Negative selection with magnets was how CD8+ T cells were isolated from the thawed PBMCs. A comparison was provided by newly diagnosed, untreated classical Hodgkin lymphoma PBMCs. This clone was observed a few times. No antigen is known for it. Germline CDR1 is LNHDA and CDR2 is SQIVND (reference sequence). V lost 4 bases and J 0 bases, leaving 10 bases between the germline ends. This CDR3 is built from 15 residues. Sequencing used immunoSEQ multiplex PCR; TCRdb keeps in-frame clones, though not all of them. Of 21,000 or so clones in the sample, around nine tenths were seen once.

The chain couples TRBV19 to TRBJ1-5; D remains unclear. The clonotype comes from a human donor with classical Hodgkin lymphoma. The sequencing input was CD8+ T cells from blood. The CDR3 bases are TGTGCCAGTAGTACCTCACATTATAGCAATCAGCCCCAGCATTTT. The encoded protein is CASSTSHYSNQPQHF. The full variable domain, in which reference TRBV19 and TRBJ1-5 provide the parts outside the CDR3, is DGGITQSPKYLFRKEGQNVTLSCEQNLNHDAMYWYRQDPGQGLRLIYYSQIVNDFQKGDIAEGYSVSREKKESFPLTVTSAQKNPTAFYLCASSTSHYSNQPQHFGDGTRLSIL.